This T cell receptor beta chain was identified during a study of shared clonotypes between healthy human individuals. Notes on the study in general: Naive subsets tended to show greater estimated richness than memory subsets. An effect of sequencing depth on clonotype sharing among donors was expected.

It was into CD45RA+ naive and CD45RA-negative memory subsets that the CD4+ cells were split. The table came from immunoSEQ multiplex PCR; TCRdb's copy has only in-frame clones and leaves some out. The sample contains around 2.5 million clones, approximately 93% of which appear only once. As regards this clone: Its specificity is unknown.

The CDR3 consists of 17 residues. Germline V CDR1 and CDR2: KGHSH, LQKENI. Trimming cost V 5 bases and J 0 bases; bases outside gene matches: 7. The chain combines TRBV18 with TRBJ2-7; 13 nucleotides line up with TRBD2. The sample consisted of naive CD4+ T cells from PBMCs. Regarding subset: CD45RA+ positively selected. The receptor's source is a young man in good health. Some clones in this sample may be carry-over from other donors' samples. The CDR3 region has the DNA TGTGCCAGCTCAACCGGGACTAGCGGGGCAAGCTCCTACGAGCAGTACTTC. As protein: CASSTGTSGASSYEQYF.